The sequence of this T cell receptor beta chain was determined in a study of patients and donors after allogeneic stem cell transplantation. Trimming stripped 1 base from V and 4 bases from J, with 4 bases between. This CDR3 has 12 amino acids. Looked up from germline, CDR1 is MGHDK and CDR2 is SYGVNS. TCRdb ran MiXCR on the RT-PCR reads and lists one entry per CDR3 protein. The repertoire has 200,000 to 250,000 distinct CDR3 sequences, roughly an eighth of them found once; the top ten carry about 9.9%. The V gene is TRBV25-1, the J gene TRBJ2-5, with no clear D. Material for sequencing was blood, either unsorted or a sorted T cell fraction (not recorded which). The clonotype comes from a human donor who was either an allogeneic HSCT recipient or a stem cell or donor lymphocyte infusion donor (not recorded which). It is not recorded whose cells these are; they may come from a transplant donor. The CDR3 reads CASSELGETQYF. For the CDR3, the DNA is TGTGCCAGCAGTGAATTAGGAGAGACCCAGTACTTC.